This note documents a single T cell receptor beta chain sequence. The source of the sample is a study of T cells after yellow fever vaccination. The CDR3 has 16 amino acids. V lost 11 bases to trimming and J lost 0 bases, with 20 bases between them. In germline, CDR1 is MNHNS, CDR2 SASEGT. MiXCR, run by TCRdb on the 5' RACE reads, gives a single entry per CDR3 protein. Of roughly 520,000 distinct CDR3 sequences listed, around a fifth are singletons. The material was PBMCs, obtained about 20 days after the first yellow fever vaccination. The genes are TRBV6-1 and TRBJ1-5; D possibly corresponds to TRBD1 (6 bases). The sequence derives from a man aged 18 to 29 who received the YFV17D yellow fever vaccine. For the CDR3, the DNA is TGTGCCTCACAGCCCCAGGGGCCTAGTAGCAATCAGCCCCAGCATTTT. Translating it yields CASQPQGPSSNQPQHF.